The 15 T cell receptor beta chains listed next were all sequenced from one sample in a study of T-cell memory formation after mild COVID-19. Using its own MiXCR run on the 5' RACE reads, TCRdb lists one record per CDR3 protein. This table has fewer than 140,000 distinct CDR3 sequences, more than 15% appearing once. The specimen was PBMCs or a T cell subset sorted from them (not recorded which). The receptors shown here come from an adult woman who had mild COVID-19 (a few samples of this study predate the infection). Cell type and time point are not known.

The table lists this clonotype with many counts. The chain links TRBV7-8 to TRBJ1-4, with D possibly matching TRBD1 (5 bases). The CDR3 length is 16 residues. Trimming removed 3 bases at V and 5 bases at J, with 16 bases between. The germline V gene encodes CDR1 SGHVS and CDR2 FQNEAQ. CDR3 nucleotide sequence: TGTGCCAGCAGCTTGAGTCCCGGGGCAGCAAATGAAAAACTGTTTTTT. This encodes CASSLSPGAANEKLFF.

The CDR3 reads CASSLPTSGSPYNEQFF. The CDR3, as DNA: TGTGCCAGCAGCTTACCTACTAGCGGGAGTCCGTACAATGAGCAGTTCTTC. The chain joins TRBV7-6 to TRBJ2-1; 11 bases map to TRBD2. V lost 2 bases and J lost 4; bases outside the gene matches: 7. The CDR3 sequence is 17 residues long. The germline V gene encodes CDR1 SGHVS and CDR2 FNYEAQ.

V is TRBV7-9 and J is TRBJ1-4, with a possible D match to TRBD1 (5 bases). Deletions cut 3 bases from V and 6 bases from J, with 11 bases between. Germline-derived CDR1 and CDR2 are SEHNR and FQNEAQ (reference sequence). This CDR3 spans 14 amino acids. CDR3 residues: CASSLSGRDEKLFF. The CDR3 DNA sequence: TGTGCCAGCAGCTTGTCGGGGCGCGATGAAAAACTGTTTTTT. Drawing the rest from reference TRBV7-9 and TRBJ1-4, the complete variable domain is DTGVSQNPRHKITKRGQNVTFRCDPISEHNRLYWYRQTLGQGPEFLTYFQNEAQLEKSRLLSDRFSAERPKGSFSTLEIQRTEQGDSAMYLCASSLSGRDEKLFFGSGTQLSVL.

This clonotype occurred a few times. J is TRBJ1-2 and V is TRBV5-1; D is perhaps TRBD1 (5 bases). The CDR3 runs 13 residues. Trimming cost V 5 bases and J 4 bases, with 12 bases left between them. Germline CDR1 reads SGHRS; CDR2 reads YFSETQ. The CDR3 region is CASSLGTTYGYTF. The CDR3 bases are TGCGCCAGCAGTCTCGGGACGACCTATGGCTACACCTTC.

This clonotype was recorded many times. The rearrangement joins TRBV4-2 to TRBJ2-5; 8 bases align to TRBD2. Germline V gives CDR1 LGHNA, CDR2 YNFKEQ. The CDR3 runs 15 residues. Trimming removed 5 bases from V and 4 bases from J; junction bases left unmatched: 9. CDR3 in amino acids: CASSLGDSGAETQYF. In DNA form, the CDR3 reads TGTGCCAGCAGCTTAGGGGATAGCGGGGCAGAGACCCAGTACTTC.

A few counts support this clonotype. V and J are TRBV5-1 and TRBJ1-2; D is perhaps TRBD1 (6 bases). CDR1 is SGHRS, CDR2 YFSETQ, per germline. Deletions cut 2 bases from V and 6 bases from J, with 17 bases between. CDR3 length: 15 amino acids. In DNA form, the CDR3 reads TGCGCCAGCAGCTTATGGGCAGGGGAGGCGGATGGCTACACCTTC. Translated, it gives CASSLWAGEADGYTF.

The gene calls are TRBV7-8 and TRBJ1-5; TRBD1 aligns across 9 bases. CDR1 and CDR2 (germline): SGHVS, FQNEAQ. The CDR3 has 16 residues. Trimming took 2 bases from V and 2 from J; bases not matched to a gene: 4. The CDR3 DNA reads TGTGCCAGCAGCTTATCCCGGACAGGGGGCAATCAGCCCCAGCATTTT. Residues: CASSLSRTGGNQPQHF.

The chain carries TRBV11-2 and TRBJ2-1; D is undetermined. The CDR3 has 10 residues. The germline gives CDR1 SGHAT, CDR2 FQNNGV. Trimming removed 1 base from V and 9 bases from J, with 1 base in between. The CDR3 loop reads CASSLVEQFF. CDR3 bases: TGTGCCAGCAGCTTAGTTGAGCAGTTCTTC.

The gene calls are TRBV24-1 and TRBJ2-7, with D perhaps matching TRBD1 (6 bases). The CDR3 contains 13 residues. The V gene's germline CDR1 is KGHDR and CDR2 SFDVKD. The V gene lost 7 bases and the J gene lost 2 bases, with 11 bases spanning the gap. For the CDR3, the DNA is TGTGCCACCAGCTCAGGGGCCGCCTACGAGCAGTACTTC. Translation: CATSSGAAYEQYF.

The chain is built from TRBV12-3 or TRBV12-4 and TRBJ1-4; 9 bases align to TRBD1. This CDR3 spans 14 amino acids. V was clipped by 6 bases and J by 4 bases; unmatched bases: 3. CDR3 residues: CASSPGQGNEKLFF. The CDR3 coding sequence is TGTGCCAGCAGCCCGGGACAGGGTAATGAAAAACTGTTTTTT.

A few counts support this clonotype. This chain uses TRBV5-6 with TRBJ2-1, with a possible D match to TRBD1 (5 bases). The CDR3 runs to 13 residues. Germline CDR1 reads SGHDT; CDR2 reads YYEEEE. Trimming removed 1 base at V and 6 bases at J, with 8 bases between. CDR3 sequence (DNA): TGTGCCAGCAGCTTGACAGGCCCCAATGAGCAGTTCTTC. This gives the protein CASSLTGPNEQFF.

This clonotype was recorded at least ten times. The J gene is TRBJ2-1, the V gene TRBV7-6, with 9 bases that match TRBD2. The V segment lost 5 bases and the J segment 7 bases; nucleotides outside the gene matches: 6. The V gene's germline CDR1 is SGHVS and CDR2 FNYEAQ. The CDR3 runs 14 residues. The CDR3 coding sequence is TGTGCCAGCAGCCCGGGACTAGCTGTGAATGAGCAGTTCTTC. It is translated as CASSPGLAVNEQFF.

Only a few counts were recorded for this clonotype. The chain employs TRBV12-3 or TRBV12-4 and TRBJ2-3; a weak D match, TRBD2 (7 bases). V lost 7 bases and J lost 2, with 16 bases in between. The CDR3 length is 15 residues. CDR3 sequence reads: CASKGDYTSTDTQYF. Written as DNA, the CDR3 is TGTGCCAGCAAGGGGGACTACACTTCCACAGATACGCAGTATTTT.

This clonotype has a handful of counts. J is TRBJ2-7 and V is TRBV6-6; a possible D gene is TRBD1 (5 bases). This CDR3 is built from 16 residues. CDR1 and CDR2 (germline): MNHNY, SVGAGI (reference sequence). V lost 2 bases and J lost 0, with 14 bases in between. The CDR3, as DNA: TGTGCCAGCAGTTACAGTCAGGGTCTGAGCTCCTACGAGCAGTACTTC. It encodes CASSYSQGLSSYEQYF.

The chain combines TRBV15 with TRBJ2-7, with D perhaps assigned TRBD1 or TRBD2 (7 bases each). This CDR3 has 14 residues. The germline V and J ends were trimmed by 4 bases and 5 bases, with 15 bases remaining between them. Germline values: CDR1 LNHNV, CDR2 YYDKDF (reference sequence). CDR3 DNA: TGTGCCACCAGCAACTACAGGGGAGGGAACGAGCAGTACTTC. It translates to CATSNYRGGNEQYF.